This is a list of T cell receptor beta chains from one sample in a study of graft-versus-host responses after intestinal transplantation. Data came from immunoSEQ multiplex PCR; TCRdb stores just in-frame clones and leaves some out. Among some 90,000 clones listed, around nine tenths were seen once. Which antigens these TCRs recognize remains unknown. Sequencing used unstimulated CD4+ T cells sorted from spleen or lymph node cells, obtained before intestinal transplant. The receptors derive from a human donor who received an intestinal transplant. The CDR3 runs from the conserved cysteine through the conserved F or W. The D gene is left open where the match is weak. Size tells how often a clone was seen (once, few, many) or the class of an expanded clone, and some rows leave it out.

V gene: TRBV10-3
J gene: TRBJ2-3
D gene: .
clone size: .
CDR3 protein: CAISEYEVPSDTQYF
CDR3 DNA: TGTGCCATCAGTGAGTACGAGGTTCCGTCAGATACGCAGTATTTT

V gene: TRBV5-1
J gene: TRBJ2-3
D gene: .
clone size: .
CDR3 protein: CASSFRGTDTQYF
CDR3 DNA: TGCGCCAGCAGCTTTAGGGGCACAGATACGCAGTATTTT

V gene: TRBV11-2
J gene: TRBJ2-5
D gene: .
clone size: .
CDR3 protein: CASSLRPHPEETQYF
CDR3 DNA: TGTGCCAGCAGCTTACGACCTCACCCAGAAGAGACCCAGTACTTC

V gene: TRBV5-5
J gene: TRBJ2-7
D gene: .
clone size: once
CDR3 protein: CASSLEAAILYEQYF
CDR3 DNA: TGTGCCAGCAGCTTGGAGGCAGCTATCCTCTACGAGCAGTACTTC

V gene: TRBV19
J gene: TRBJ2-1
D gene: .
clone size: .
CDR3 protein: CASSIASVLYNEQFF
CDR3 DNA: TGTGCCAGTAGTATAGCTAGCGTTCTTTACAATGAGCAGTTCTTC

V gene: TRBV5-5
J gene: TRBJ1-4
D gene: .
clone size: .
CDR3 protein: CASSALYGREKLFF
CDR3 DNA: TGTGCCAGCAGCGCACTATACGGAAGGGAAAAACTGTTTTTT

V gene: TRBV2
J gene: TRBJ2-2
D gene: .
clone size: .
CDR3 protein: CASSETGVNTGELFF
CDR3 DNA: TGTGCCAGCAGTGAGACGGGAGTGAACACCGGGGAGCTGTTTTTT

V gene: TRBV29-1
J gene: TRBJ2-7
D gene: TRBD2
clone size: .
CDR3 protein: CSVGRGGRVYEQYF
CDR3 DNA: TGCAGCGTTGGACGAGGCGGGAGGGTGTACGAGCAGTACTTC

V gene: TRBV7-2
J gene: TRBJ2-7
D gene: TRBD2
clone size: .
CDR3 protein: CASSFTSGSYEQYF
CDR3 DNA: TGTGCCAGCAGCTTTACTAGCGGGAGTTACGAGCAGTACTTC

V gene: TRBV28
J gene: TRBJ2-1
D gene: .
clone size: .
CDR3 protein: CASSRAGAREQFF
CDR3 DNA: TGTGCCAGCAGTCGAGCAGGGGCGCGTGAGCAGTTCTTC

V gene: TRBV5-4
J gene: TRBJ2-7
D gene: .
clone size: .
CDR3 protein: CASSLDGGTLYEQYF
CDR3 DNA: TGTGCCAGCAGCTTGGATGGCGGGACGCTGTACGAGCAGTACTTC

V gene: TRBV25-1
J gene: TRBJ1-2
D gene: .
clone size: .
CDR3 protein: CASRDMGRGYTF
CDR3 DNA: TGTGCCAGCAGAGATATGGGTCGCGGCTACACCTTC

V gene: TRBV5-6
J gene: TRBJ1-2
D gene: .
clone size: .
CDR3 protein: CASSLYGVGPGTAYGYTF
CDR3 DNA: TGTGCCAGCAGCTTGTATGGAGTAGGTCCAGGGACTGCCTATGGCTACACCTTC

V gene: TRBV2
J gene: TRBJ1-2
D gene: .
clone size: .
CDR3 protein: CASSEARGGGYTF
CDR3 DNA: TGTGCCAGCAGTGAAGCGCGGGGGGGTGGCTACACCTTC

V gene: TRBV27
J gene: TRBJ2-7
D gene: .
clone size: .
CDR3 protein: CASRRALTGYPHEQYF
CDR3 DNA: TGTGCCAGCAGGAGAGCTTTGACAGGATACCCCCACGAGCAGTACTTC

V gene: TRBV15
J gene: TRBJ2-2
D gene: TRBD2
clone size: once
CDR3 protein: CATSWGLAGGPGTGELFF
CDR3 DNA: TGTGCCACCAGCTGGGGACTAGCGGGAGGGCCGGGGACCGGGGAGCTGTTTTTT

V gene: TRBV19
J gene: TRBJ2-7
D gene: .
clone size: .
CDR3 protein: CASSAVDYEQYF
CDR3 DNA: TGTGCCAGTAGTGCAGTGGACTACGAGCAGTACTTC

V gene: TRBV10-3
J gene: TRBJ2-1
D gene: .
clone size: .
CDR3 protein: CAISESLVGAYNEQFF
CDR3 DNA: TGTGCCATCAGTGAGTCCCTAGTTGGGGCGTACAATGAGCAGTTCTTC

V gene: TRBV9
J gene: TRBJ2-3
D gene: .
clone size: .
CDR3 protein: CASSVVGTGTDTQYF
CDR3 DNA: TGTGCCAGCAGCGTAGTGGGGACGGGCACAGATACGCAGTATTTT

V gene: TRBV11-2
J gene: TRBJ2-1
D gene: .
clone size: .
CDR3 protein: CASSIDRTNNEQFF
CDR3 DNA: TGTGCCAGCAGCATAGACAGGACGAACAATGAGCAGTTCTTC

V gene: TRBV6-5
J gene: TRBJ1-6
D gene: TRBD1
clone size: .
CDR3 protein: CASSYFQGGNSPLHF
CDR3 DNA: TGTGCCAGCAGTTACTTCCAGGGGGGTAATTCACCCCTCCACTTT

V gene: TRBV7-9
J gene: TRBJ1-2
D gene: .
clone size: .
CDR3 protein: CASSAGAGRSNYGYTF
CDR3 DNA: TGTGCCAGCAGCGCAGGAGCAGGGAGATCTAACTATGGCTACACCTTC

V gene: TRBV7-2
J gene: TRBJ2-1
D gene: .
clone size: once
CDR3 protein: CASSLGSGLYYNEQFF
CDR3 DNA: TGTGCCAGCAGCTTAGGGTCGGGACTTTACTACAATGAGCAGTTCTTC

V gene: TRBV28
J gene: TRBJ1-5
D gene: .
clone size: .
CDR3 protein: CASSLGRGTKPNQPQHF
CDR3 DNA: TGTGCCAGCAGTCTTGGTCGAGGGACTAAACCCAATCAGCCCCAGCATTTT

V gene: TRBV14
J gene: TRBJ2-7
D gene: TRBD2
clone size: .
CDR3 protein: CASSQDAGVSSSYEQYF
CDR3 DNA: TGTGCCAGCAGCCAAGATGCGGGGGTCTCGAGCTCCTACGAGCAGTACTTC

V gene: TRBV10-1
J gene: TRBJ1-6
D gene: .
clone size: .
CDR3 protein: CASSERNNSPLHF
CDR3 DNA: TGCGCCAGCAGTGAACGGAATAATTCACCCCTCCACTTT

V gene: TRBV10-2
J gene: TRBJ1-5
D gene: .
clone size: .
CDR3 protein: CASNGHNQPQHF
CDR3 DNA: TGCGCCAGCAACGGACACAATCAGCCCCAGCATTTT

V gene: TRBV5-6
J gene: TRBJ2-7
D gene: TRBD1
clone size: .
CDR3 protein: CASSMGQGSNEQYF
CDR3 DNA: TGTGCCAGCAGCATGGGACAGGGTAGCAACGAGCAGTACTTC

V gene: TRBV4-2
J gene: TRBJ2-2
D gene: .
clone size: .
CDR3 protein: CASSQVKFANTGELFF
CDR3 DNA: TGTGCCAGCAGCCAAGTTAAGTTCGCGAACACCGGGGAGCTGTTTTTT

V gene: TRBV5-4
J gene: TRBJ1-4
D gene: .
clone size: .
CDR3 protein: CASSSRGGDEKLFF
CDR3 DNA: TGTGCCAGCAGCTCCCGGGGGGGGGATGAAAAACTGTTTTTT

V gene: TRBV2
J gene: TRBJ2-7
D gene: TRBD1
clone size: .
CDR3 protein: CASSPDRGFYEQYF
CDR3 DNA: TGTGCCAGCAGCCCTGACAGGGGGTTCTACGAGCAGTACTTC

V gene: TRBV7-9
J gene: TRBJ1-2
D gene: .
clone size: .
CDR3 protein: CASSLGTGDGYGYTF
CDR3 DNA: TGTGCCAGCAGCTTAGGGACGGGGGACGGCTATGGCTACACCTTC

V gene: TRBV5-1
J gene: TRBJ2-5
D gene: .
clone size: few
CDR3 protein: CASSQQGYGPEETQYF
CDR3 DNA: TGCGCCAGCAGCCAACAGGGTTATGGGCCTGAAGAGACCCAGTACTTC

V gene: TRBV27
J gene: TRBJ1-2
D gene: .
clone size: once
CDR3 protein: CASSLVTGSDGYTF
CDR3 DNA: TGTGCCAGCAGTTTAGTTACGGGGAGCGATGGCTACACCTTC

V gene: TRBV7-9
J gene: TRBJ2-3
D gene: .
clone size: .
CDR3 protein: CASSLVGATDTQYF
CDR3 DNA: TGTGCCAGCAGCTTAGTTGGCGCCACAGATACGCAGTATTTT

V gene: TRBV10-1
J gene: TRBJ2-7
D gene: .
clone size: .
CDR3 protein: CASSARRGSSYEQYF
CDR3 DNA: TGCGCCAGCAGTGCGCGCCGGGGGAGCTCCTACGAGCAGTACTTC

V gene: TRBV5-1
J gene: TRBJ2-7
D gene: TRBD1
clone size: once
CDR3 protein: CASTASGRGYEQYF
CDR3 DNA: TGCGCCAGCACCGCGAGCGGCAGGGGGTACGAGCAGTACTTC

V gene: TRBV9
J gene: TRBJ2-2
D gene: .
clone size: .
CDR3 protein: CASSVGRGTHTGELFF
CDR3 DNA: TGTGCCAGCAGCGTCGGCCGGGGAACGCACACCGGGGAGCTGTTTTTT

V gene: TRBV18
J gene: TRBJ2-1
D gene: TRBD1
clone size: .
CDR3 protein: CASSMDRAVGEQFF
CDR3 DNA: TGTGCCAGCTCAATGGACAGGGCGGTAGGGGAGCAGTTCTTC

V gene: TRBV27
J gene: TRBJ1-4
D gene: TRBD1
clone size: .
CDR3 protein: CAGPGQGPNEKLFF
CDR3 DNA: TGTGCCGGTCCGGGACAGGGCCCTAATGAAAAACTGTTTTTT